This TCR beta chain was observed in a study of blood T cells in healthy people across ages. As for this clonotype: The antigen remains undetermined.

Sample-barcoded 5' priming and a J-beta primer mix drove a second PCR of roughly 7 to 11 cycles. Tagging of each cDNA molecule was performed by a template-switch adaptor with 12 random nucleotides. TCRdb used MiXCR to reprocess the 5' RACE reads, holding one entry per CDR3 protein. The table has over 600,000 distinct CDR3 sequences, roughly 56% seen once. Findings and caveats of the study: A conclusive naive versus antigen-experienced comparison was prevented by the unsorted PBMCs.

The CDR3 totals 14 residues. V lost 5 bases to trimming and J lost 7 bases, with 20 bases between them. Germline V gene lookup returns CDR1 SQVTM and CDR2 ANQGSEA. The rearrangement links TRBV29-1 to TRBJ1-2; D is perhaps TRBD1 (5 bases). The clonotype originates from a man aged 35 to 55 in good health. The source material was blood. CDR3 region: CSVRDGGARGGYTF. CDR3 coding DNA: TGCAGCGTTCGCGACGGGGGTGCTCGAGGTGGCTACACCTTC.